This T cell receptor beta chain was sequenced in a study of T-cell memory formation after mild COVID-19 (dated by TCRdb to the early 2020s). For context, the study as a whole: TCR sequence clusters from the two donors were largely donor specific. In a couple of donors, T-cell clones that expanded and contracted after mild COVID-19 were tracked by sequencing TCRalpha and TCRbeta repertoires over time. Two young, previously healthy adult volunteers, one female and one male, were included in the cohort.

This clonotype has more than one count but fewer than ten. Its antigen specificity is not known. No much larger clonotype is one base removed from it; base qualities were not supplied. Results and caveats for the whole study, not just this receptor: Whether the second-wave clones peaking on day 37 were SARS-CoV-2 specific was not confirmed. Some responding clones were detected in pre-infection memory, which suggested that pre-existing cross-reactive memory T cells had joined the SARS-CoV-2 response. Clones contracting from day 15 to 85 had balanced CD4/CD8 phenotypes, while a second wave expanding from day 15 to 37 was biased towards CD4+. Only a couple of mild cases were covered by the study, and larger cohorts that include severe cases with pre-infection samples were considered necessary. Contracting CD4+ clones appeared mostly in the CM and EM memory subsets, whereas CD8+ clones were enriched in EMRA.

PBMCs were isolated by Ficoll-Paque density gradient centrifugation. Sequencing was performed on an Illumina NovaSeq 6000. TCRalpha and TCRbeta cDNA libraries were constructed by 5'RACE with constant-segment primers, with sample barcodes and unique molecular identifiers being introduced. RNA was extracted from every sample with Trizol reagent. The libraries were amplified in two PCR steps, and the second step added a second sample barcode and Illumina TruSeq adapters. Sequencing of the libraries was done on an Illumina NovaSeq, producing 2 x 150 bp paired-end reads. As for the authors' bioinformatics: With migec v1.2.7, reads were demultiplexed and then collapsed into UMI-guided consensus sequences. Using mixcr v2.1.11, the UMI consensuses were aligned to TRA and TRB V and J templates and assembled into clonotypes. A clonotype was counted as expanded or contracted only when both edgeR and NoisET called the clonotype significant, with the noise models trained on biological replicates. For edgeR calls, a false discovery rate-adjusted p below 0.01 and a log2 fold-change threshold of 1 were applied. As an exploratory analysis of dynamics, max-normalized trajectories of the 1000 most abundant clonotypes were examined with PCA combined with hierarchical clustering. Each responding clone was given a CD4 or CD8 phenotype based on the CD4+ and CD8+ repertoires, which had been sequenced separately. The public reads were run again by TCRdb, first through fastp at Q25 and then through MiXCR, and only productive beta chains were kept. Each entry merges the rows of one CDR3 protein and shows their most common DNA and genes. TCRdb, not the original authors, processed these V and J calls. In all, the sample holds approximately 250,000 distinct CDR3 sequences, and over 15% of those were seen once. The ten largest account for 20% to 25% of the sample.

As encoded in the germline V gene, CDR1 is MGHRA while CDR2 is YSYEKL. From cysteine to phenylalanine, the CDR3 is 16 amino acids long. Just the 48-base CDR3 DNA is kept, in frame starting at base 1. Trimming removed 1 base from V and 4 bases from J, leaving 16 bases between the germline ends. What was sequenced was PBMCs or a T cell subset sorted from them (not recorded which). The TCR sequence derives from a man aged 18 to 30 who had mild COVID-19 (a few samples of this study predate the infection). The sample titles of this study are shuffled in the database, so cell type and time point are left out; the donor was told from shared clones. This chain joins TRBV4-1 to TRBJ1-2; no D gene is confidently identified. The CDR3 region has the sequence CASSQVGEIGPYGYTF. At the DNA level, the sequence is TGCGCCAGCAGCCAAGTGGGCGAGATTGGGCCCTATGGCTACACCTTC.